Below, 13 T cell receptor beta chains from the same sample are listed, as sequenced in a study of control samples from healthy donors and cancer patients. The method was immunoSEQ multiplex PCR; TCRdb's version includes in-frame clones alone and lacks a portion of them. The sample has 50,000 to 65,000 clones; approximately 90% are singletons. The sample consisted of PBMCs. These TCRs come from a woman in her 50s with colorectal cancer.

CDR3 sequence reads: CATSREGYEQYF. CDR3 in DNA: TGTGCCACCAGCAGAGAAGGATACGAGCAGTACTTC. The V gene is TRBV15, the J gene TRBJ2-7; D is undetermined. The CDR3 extends over 12 amino acids. Germline CDR1 LNHNV, CDR2 YYDKDF (reference sequence). Trimming stripped 0 bases from V and 4 bases from J, with 4 bases between.

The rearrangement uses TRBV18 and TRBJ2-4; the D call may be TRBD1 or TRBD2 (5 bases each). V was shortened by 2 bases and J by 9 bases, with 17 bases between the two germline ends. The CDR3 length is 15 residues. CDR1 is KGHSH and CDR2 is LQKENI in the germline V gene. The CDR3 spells CASSPTGTENFIQYF. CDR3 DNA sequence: TGTGCCAGCTCACCAACCGGGACCGAGAACTTCATTCAGTACTTC.

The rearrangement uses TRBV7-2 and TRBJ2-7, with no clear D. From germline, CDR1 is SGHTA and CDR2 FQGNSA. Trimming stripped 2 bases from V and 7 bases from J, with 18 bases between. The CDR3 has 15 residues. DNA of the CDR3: TGTGCCAGCAGCTTAAGTCGCTGGGCCTTCTGGGAGCAGTACTTC. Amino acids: CASSLSRWAFWEQYF. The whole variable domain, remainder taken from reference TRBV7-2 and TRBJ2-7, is GAGVSQSPSNKVTEKGKDVELRCDPISGHTALYWYRQSLGQGLEFLIYFQGNSAPDKSGLPSDRFSAERTGGSVSTLTIQRTQQEDSAVYLCASSLSRWAFWEQYFGPGTRLTVT.

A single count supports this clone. This CDR3 is CASSIEGWQPQHF. The CDR3 DNA follows: TGTGCCAGTAGTATAGAGGGGTGGCAGCCCCAGCATTTT. This sequence joins TRBV19 and TRBJ1-5; D is undetermined. CDR3 length equals 13 residues. Per the germline V gene, CDR1 is LNHDA and CDR2 is SQIVND (reference sequence). V lost 0 bases, J lost 7 bases, and 7 bases lay in between.

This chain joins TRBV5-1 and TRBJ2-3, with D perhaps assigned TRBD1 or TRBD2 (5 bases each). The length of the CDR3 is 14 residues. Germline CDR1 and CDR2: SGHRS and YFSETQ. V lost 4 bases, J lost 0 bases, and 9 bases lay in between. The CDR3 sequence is CASSGGSSTDTQYF. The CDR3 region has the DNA TGCGCCAGCAGCGGGGGATCAAGCACAGATACGCAGTATTTT.

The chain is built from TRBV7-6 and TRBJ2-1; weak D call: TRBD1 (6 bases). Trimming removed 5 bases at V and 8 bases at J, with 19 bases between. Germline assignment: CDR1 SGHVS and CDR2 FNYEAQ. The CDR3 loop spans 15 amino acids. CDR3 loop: CASSPTGTTLDEQFF. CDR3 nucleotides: TGTGCCAGCAGCCCAACCGGGACAACTCTGGATGAGCAGTTCTTC.

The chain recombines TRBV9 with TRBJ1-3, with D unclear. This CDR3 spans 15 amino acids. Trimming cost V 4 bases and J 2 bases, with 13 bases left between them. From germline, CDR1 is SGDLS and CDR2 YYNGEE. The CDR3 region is CASSRRVGTGNTIYF. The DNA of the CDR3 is TGTGCCAGCAGCCGGAGGGTTGGGACTGGAAACACCATATATTTT.

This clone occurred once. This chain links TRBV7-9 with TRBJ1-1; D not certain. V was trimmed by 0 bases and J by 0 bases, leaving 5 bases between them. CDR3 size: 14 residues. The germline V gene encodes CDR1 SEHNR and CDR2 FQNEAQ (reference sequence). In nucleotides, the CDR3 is TGTGCCAGCAGCTTAGCATCTGTGAACACTGAAGCTTTCTTT. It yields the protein CASSLASVNTEAFF.

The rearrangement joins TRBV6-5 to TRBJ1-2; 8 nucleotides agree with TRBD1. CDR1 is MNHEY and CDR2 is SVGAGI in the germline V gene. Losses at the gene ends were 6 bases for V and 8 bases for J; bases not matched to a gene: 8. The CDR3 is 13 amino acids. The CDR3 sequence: CASSIDRGWGYTF. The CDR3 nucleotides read TGTGCCAGCAGCATAGACAGGGGTTGGGGCTACACCTTC.

Here the CDR3 reads CASSLGLTNSGNTIYF. The CDR3 DNA follows: TGTGCCAGCAGCTTGGGACTGACAAACTCTGGAAACACCATATATTTT. The chain carries TRBV5-5 and TRBJ1-3, with unresolved D. Trimming took 0 bases from V and 0 from J, leaving 10 bases between them. The CDR3 covers 16 residues. CDR1 is SGHKS, CDR2 YYEKEE, per germline (reference sequence).

CDR3: CASSFSDNTEAFF. The CDR3 bases are TGTGCCAGCAGTTTTAGCGATAACACTGAAGCTTTCTTT. The V call is TRBV12-3 or TRBV12-4, the J call TRBJ1-1; no clear D gene. Trimming removed 3 bases from V and 2 bases from J, with 7 bases in between. The CDR3 runs to 13 residues.

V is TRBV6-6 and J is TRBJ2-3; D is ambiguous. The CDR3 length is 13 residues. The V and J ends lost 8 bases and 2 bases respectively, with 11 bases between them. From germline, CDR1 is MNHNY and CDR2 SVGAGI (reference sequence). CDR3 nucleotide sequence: TGTGCCAGCGGGCGCCGGATCACAGATACGCAGTATTTT. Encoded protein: CASGRRITDTQYF.

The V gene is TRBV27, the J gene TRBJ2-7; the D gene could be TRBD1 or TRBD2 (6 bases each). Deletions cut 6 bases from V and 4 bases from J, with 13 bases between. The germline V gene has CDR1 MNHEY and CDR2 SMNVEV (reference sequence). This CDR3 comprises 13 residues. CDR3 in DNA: TGTGCCAGCAGCCACCGGGGGCCTTACGAGCAGTACTTC. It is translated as CASSHRGPYEQYF.